This is a list of T cell receptor beta chains from one sample in a study of blood T cell repertoires in COVID-19. Some clones are missing from TCRdb's copy, which holds only in-frame ones; the method was immunoSEQ multiplex PCR. The data hold tens of thousands of clones, with around 80% observed a single time. Source material: peripheral blood. Source of these receptors: a human donor in a cohort sampled during active COVID-19. CDR3s include the opening cysteine and the closing phenylalanine or tryptophan. Fields, in order: J gene, V gene, D gene, clone size, CDR3 protein, CDR3 DNA. A D gene is named only where the DNA matches it firmly. Size values are once, few and many counts, or a class for expanded clones, and some rows have none.

>TRBJ2-7|TRBV14|.|once
CASSQARRGEQYF
TGTGCCAGCAGCCAAGCGCGGCGGGGCGAGCAGTACTTC
>TRBJ1-2|TRBV29-1|.|.
CSVTRQERYGYTF
TGCAGCGTTACAAGACAGGAGAGGTATGGCTACACCTTC
>TRBJ1-2|TRBV6-5|.|few
CASTQGPGGGYTF
TGTGCCAGCACCCAGGGGCCCGGAGGTGGCTACACCTTC
>TRBJ2-5|TRBV7-8|TRBD2|.
CASSPSVAGVRETQYF
TGTGCCAGCAGCCCCTCAGTAGCGGGGGTTAGGGAGACCCAGTACTTC
>TRBJ2-7|TRBV10-3|.|.
CATKGGALIYEQYF
TGTGCCACCAAAGGGGGGGCTCTGATTTACGAGCAGTACTTC
>TRBJ1-2|TRBV5-1|TRBD1|.
CASKRQGAVNYGYTF
TGCGCCAGCAAGCGGCAGGGGGCTGTTAACTATGGCTACACCTTC
>TRBJ1-1|TRBV7-9|.|.
CASSLIGNGRPGRNTEAFF
TGTGCCAGCAGCTTAATAGGGAACGGACGCCCCGGGAGGAACACTGAAGCTTTCTTT
>TRBJ2-5|TRBV5-1|.|.
CATQPPEGGTQYF
TGCGCCACCCAACCCCCAGAGGGCGGGACCCAGTACTTC
>TRBJ1-1|TRBV7-2|.|.
CASSEDSRAFF
TGTGCCAGCAGCGAGGACAGTAGGGCTTTCTTT
>TRBJ1-6|TRBV3-1/TRBV3-2|.|many
CASRRGIHSPLHF
TGTGCCAGCAGACGGGGAATTCATTCACCCCTCCACTTT
>TRBJ2-7|TRBV18|.|once
CASSPLTGSGEQYF
TGTGCCAGCTCACCATTAACAGGGAGCGGCGAGCAGTACTTC
>TRBJ1-5|TRBV4-1|.|.
CASSQELTTDQPQHF
TGCGCCAGCAGCCAAGAATTGACCACAGATCAGCCCCAGCATTTT
>TRBJ1-2|TRBV5-4|TRBD1|.
CASSPEAQGASSGYTF
TGTGCCAGCAGCCCTGAGGCACAGGGGGCGTCGAGTGGCTACACCTTC
>TRBJ1-2|TRBV25-1|.|.
CASTPGGGAYGYTF
TGTGCCAGCACCCCCGGTGGGGGGGCCTATGGCTACACCTTC
>TRBJ2-7|TRBV5-1|.|.
CASSRGSETYEQYF
TGCGCCAGCAGCCGAGGGTCGGAAACCTACGAGCAGTACTTC
>TRBJ1-2|TRBV5-1|TRBD1|once
CASSLGQGANYGYTF
TGCGCCAGCAGCTTGGGCCAGGGGGCTAACTATGGCTACACCTTC
>TRBJ1-4|TRBV5-1|TRBD1|few
CASSLDGTDEKLFF
TGCGCCAGCAGCTTGGACGGGACAGATGAAAAACTGTTTTTT
>TRBJ2-7|TRBV11-2|TRBD2|.
CASSYRGGHEQYF
TGTGCCAGCAGCTACCGGGGGGGGCACGAGCAGTACTTC
>TRBJ1-1|TRBV10-2|TRBD1|.
CASSEQTGGFGAFF
TGCGCCAGCAGTGAACAGACAGGGGGCTTCGGGGCTTTCTTT
>TRBJ2-6|TRBV4-1|.|.
CASSPTGSGANVLTF
TGCGCCAGCAGCCCCACAGGCTCTGGGGCCAACGTCCTGACTTTC
>TRBJ1-1|TRBV27|.|.
CASGPAGGTTEAFF
TGTGCCAGCGGGCCCGCGGGGGGGACCACTGAAGCTTTCTTT
>TRBJ1-6|TRBV28|.|once
CASNSFGIRTSPLHF
TGTGCCAGCAACTCGTTTGGTATTAGAACTTCACCCCTCCACTTT
>TRBJ2-7|TRBV18|.|.
CASSMTMNEQYF
TGTGCCAGCTCAATGACAATGAACGAGCAGTACTTC
>TRBJ2-2|TRBV11-2|.|.
CASSLSRSRGAVF
TGTGCCAGCAGCTTATCCAGGTCACGGGGAGCTGTTTTT
>TRBJ2-6|TRBV7-2|TRBD1|.
CASSLTGGAGANVLTF
TGTGCCAGCAGCCTGACAGGGGGGGCTGGGGCCAACGTCCTGACTTTC
>TRBJ1-1|TRBV7-3|.|few
CASSPGLLSRAFF
TGTGCCAGCAGCCCGGGTCTCCTCAGTAGAGCTTTCTTT
>TRBJ1-3|TRBV5-4|.|once
CASSLTGNSGNTIYF
TGTGCCAGCAGCTTAACAGGGAATTCAGGAAACACCATATATTTT
>TRBJ2-3|TRBV5-4|.|.
CASSSNRLPDTQYF
TGTGCCAGCAGCTCAAATAGACTGCCAGATACGCAGTATTTT
>TRBJ1-2|TRBV6-6|TRBD1|.
CASSRSQGSYGYTF
TGTGCCAGCAGTCGATCACAGGGGAGCTATGGCTACACCTTC
>TRBJ2-7|TRBV16|.|few
CASSQVEQYF
TGTGCCAGCAGCCAAGTAGAGCAGTACTTC
>TRBJ1-4|TRBV5-1|.|.
CASSFRGKEKLFF
TGCGCCAGCAGCTTTCGGGGTAAAGAAAAACTGTTTTTT